This TCR beta chain was retrieved from a study of cytomegalovirus exposure and HLA in healthy donors. The PCR contained 60 Vbeta and 13 Jbeta primers. Repertoires were generated with immunoSEQ multiplex PCR, while TCRdb's copy carries only in-frame clones and drops some. The repertoire holds 150,000 to 170,000 clones, with 80% as singletons. This CDR3 region has 15 residues. V was clipped by 4 bases and J by 2 bases, with 16 bases between them. The germline CDR1 and CDR2 sequences are SGHRS and YFSETQ. The receptor comes from a man aged 25-40 years in good health and CMV-seropositive. Sequencing was carried out using PBMCs. The V gene is TRBV5-1, the J gene TRBJ2-7; perhaps TRBD1 as D (5 bases). The chain's CDR3 is CASSPAPGLAYEQYF. DNA for the CDR3: TGCGCCAGCAGCCCCGCGCCAGGGCTCGCCTACGAGCAGTACTTC.